This T cell receptor beta chain was found in a study of blood T cell repertoires in COVID-19. Study as a whole: COVID-19 samples, acute and convalescent, were from the United States, Italy and Spain.

Data came from immunoSEQ multiplex PCR; TCRdb stores just in-frame clones and leaves some out. This sample has 200,000 to 300,000 clones, with approximately 86% found just once. The junction had 7 bases not matched to a gene; V was cut back by 0 bases and J by 6 bases. This CDR3 has 16 amino acids. Per germline, CDR1 LGHNT and CDR2 FRNRAP. The sample comprised peripheral blood. The TCR sequence derives from a woman aged 30 to 39 who had recovered from COVID-19. The rearrangement links TRBV12-5 to TRBJ2-3; 9 nucleotides agree with TRBD1. The CDR3 region is CASGLVLGQGTDTQYF. The CDR3 DNA reads TGTGCTAGTGGTTTGGTACTCGGACAGGGGACGGATACGCAGTATTTT.